The T cell receptor (beta chain) described here comes from a study of regulatory T cells in long-lasting Graves disease. This clonotype has a count of ten or more. Its antigen is unknown. In building TCR beta libraries, iRepertoire HTBI primers were used together with Arm-PCR of CDR3 regions. As originally analysed: Throughout the samples, researchers identified fewer than 80 TRBV and roughly 13 TRBJ segments. TCRdb itself ran the multiplex PCR reads through MiXCR, one entry per CDR3 protein. It is TCRdb's table, rather than the study itself, that gives the V and J calls and clone size. The sample includes approximately 400,000 distinct CDR3 sequences, roughly 20% seen only once; the top ten take 25% to 30%. This sample's time point: persistent/refractory GD, antithyroid drugs over 5 years with positive TRAb. The TCR library was made from RNA that had been extracted from PBMCs in TRIzol. Patients came through an endocrinology department, and that department was in Xi'an, China.

Overall study results and limits: There were preferences for TRBV28, TRBJ1-2 and TRBJ2-5 in persistent disease.

V gave up 4 bases and J gave up 9 bases, with 28 bases separating them. The CDR3 spans 17 residues. Germline V CDR1 and CDR2: SGHAT, FQNNGV. This chain connects TRBV11-2 to TRBJ2-7; the D is unclear. This TCR was recovered from a woman between 35 and 50 years old with Graves disease. The specimen comprised peripheral blood mononuclear cells (PBMCs), sampled when the disease was refractory, from a patient treated with antithyroid drugs. In nucleotides, the CDR3 is TGTGCCAGCAGCTCCGCTCCCGGCACACCTCCTCATAATGTGCAGTACTTC. It encodes CASSSAPGTPPHNVQYF.